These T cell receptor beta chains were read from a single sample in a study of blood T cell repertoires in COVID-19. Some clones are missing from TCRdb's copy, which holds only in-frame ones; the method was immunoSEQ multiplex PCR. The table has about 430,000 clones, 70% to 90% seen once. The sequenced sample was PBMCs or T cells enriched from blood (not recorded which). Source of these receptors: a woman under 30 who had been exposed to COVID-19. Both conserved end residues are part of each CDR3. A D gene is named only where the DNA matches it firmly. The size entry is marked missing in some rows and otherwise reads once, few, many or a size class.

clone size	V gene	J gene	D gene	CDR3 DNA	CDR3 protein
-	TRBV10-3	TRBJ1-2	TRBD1	TGTGCCATCAGCGACAGGGTCGACTATGGCTACACCTTC	CAISDRVDYGYTF
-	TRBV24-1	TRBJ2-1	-	TGTGCCACCAGTGATTGGCGGGGGCGGAATGAGCAGTTCTTC	CATSDWRGRNEQFF
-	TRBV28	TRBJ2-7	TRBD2	TGTGCCAGCAGTCGTCCGGGACTAGCGGGCAGATCCTACGAGCAGTACTTC	CASSRPGLAGRSYEQYF
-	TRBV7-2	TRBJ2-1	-	TGTGCCAGCACCCTGGGGCTAGTCCCCTACAATGAGCAGTTCTTC	CASTLGLVPYNEQFF
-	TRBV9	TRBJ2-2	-	TGTGCCAGCAGCGTAGAACTAGTTCCCGGGGAGCTGTTTTTT	CASSVELVPGELFF
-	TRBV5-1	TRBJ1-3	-	TGCGCCAGCAGCTTGGGGGCGACGGGAAACACCATATATTTT	CASSLGATGNTIYF
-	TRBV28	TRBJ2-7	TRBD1	TGTGCCAGCAGTTTGTCGGACAGGGCTCCCTACGAGCAGTACTTC	CASSLSDRAPYEQYF
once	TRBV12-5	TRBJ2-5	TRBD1	TGTGCTAGTGCCATGGGACAGGGGGAGACCCAGTACTTC	CASAMGQGETQYF
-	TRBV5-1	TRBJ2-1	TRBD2	TGCGCCAGCAAGGGCGGGAGCTACAATGAGCAGTTCTTC	CASKGGSYNEQFF
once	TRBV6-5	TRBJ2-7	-	TGTGCCAGCAGCGCAGGGCCCCTCTACGAGCAGTACTTC	CASSAGPLYEQYF
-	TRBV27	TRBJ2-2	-	TGTGCCAGCAGTTTGACGGATCGGCTAGCGACTTACACCGGGGAGCTGTTTTTT	CASSLTDRLATYTGELFF
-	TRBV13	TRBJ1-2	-	TGTGCCAGCAGCTCTCAGGGGAACTATGGCTACACCTTC	CASSSQGNYGYTF
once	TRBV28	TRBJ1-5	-	TGTGCCAGCAGGGACGGACGGACAAATCAGCCCCAGCATTTT	CASRDGRTNQPQHF
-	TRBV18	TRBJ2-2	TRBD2	TGTGCCAGCTCACCACCTAGCGGGGCGAACACCGGGGAGCTGTTTTTT	CASSPPSGANTGELFF
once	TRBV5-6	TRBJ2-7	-	TGTGCCAGCAGCTTGCCGAGCGGGGAGCAGTACTTC	CASSLPSGEQYF
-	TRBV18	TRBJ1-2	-	TGTGCCAGCTCACCAGACAGTATCTATGGCTACACCTTC	CASSPDSIYGYTF
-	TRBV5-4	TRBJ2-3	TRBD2	TGTGCCAGCAGTCAACTAGCGCCAGATACGCAGTATTTT	CASSQLAPDTQYF
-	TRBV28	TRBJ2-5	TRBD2	TGTGCCAGCAGTTTAAGGGAGGGGAAAACGGCCCAGTACTTC	CASSLREGKTAQYF
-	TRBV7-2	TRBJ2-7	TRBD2	TGTGCCAGCAGCTTAGCGGGCGGGGGGCCCGCCTACGAGCAGTACTTC	CASSLAGGGPAYEQYF
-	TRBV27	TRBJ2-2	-	TGTGCCAGCAGTCCCGCCGTCAGGGGCTCGAACACCGGGGAGCTGTTTTTT	CASSPAVRGSNTGELFF
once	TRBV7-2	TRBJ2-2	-	TGTGCCAGCGGCCAGAACACCGGGGAGCTGTTTTTT	CASGQNTGELFF
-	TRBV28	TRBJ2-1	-	TGTGCCAGCAGTATCACCTGGGGCCACAATGAGCAGTTCTTC	CASSITWGHNEQFF
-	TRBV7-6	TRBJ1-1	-	TGTGCCAGCAGCCCGTCCGGGACACTGAACACTGAAGCTTTCTTT	CASSPSGTLNTEAFF
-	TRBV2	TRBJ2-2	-	TGTGCCAGCAGTGAGCGTCACCACGGCACCGGGGAGCTGTTTTTT	CASSERHHGTGELFF
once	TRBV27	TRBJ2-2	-	TGTGCCAGCAGTTTATCCGGGTCCGGGGAGCTGTTTTTT	CASSLSGSGELFF
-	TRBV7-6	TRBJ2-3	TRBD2	TGTGCCAGCAGCTTAGGCGGGAGCCCAGATACGCAGTATTTT	CASSLGGSPDTQYF
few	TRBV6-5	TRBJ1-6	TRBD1	TGTGCCAGCAGATCACAGGGGGCCTATAATTCACCCCTCCACTTT	CASRSQGAYNSPLHF
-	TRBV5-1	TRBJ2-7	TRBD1	TGCGCCAGCAGCTTGGAAAGGGGGCACCTAGAGTACGAGCAGTACTTC	CASSLERGHLEYEQYF
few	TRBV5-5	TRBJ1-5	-	TGTGCCAGCAGCTTGGATCCGATGAACCTAGGGCCCCAGCATTTT	CASSLDPMNLGPQHF
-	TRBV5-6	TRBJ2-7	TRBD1	TGTGCCAGCAACGAACGGGACAGGGGCTACGAGCAGTACTTC	CASNERDRGYEQYF
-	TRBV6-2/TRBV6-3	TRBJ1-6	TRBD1	TGTGCCAGCAGTTACCTAGGACAGGGGACGGGACCCCTCCACTTT	CASSYLGQGTGPLHF
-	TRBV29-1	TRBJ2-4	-	TGCAGCGTTGAAGATTTGAGGGTAGTGTTAGCCAAAAACATTCAGTACTTC	CSVEDLRVVLAKNIQYF
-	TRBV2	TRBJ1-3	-	TGTGCCAGCAGAGCCGGACAGACGGGCTCTGGAAACACCATATATTTT	CASRAGQTGSGNTIYF
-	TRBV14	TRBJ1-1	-	TGTGCCAGCAGCCAACAACCTGGAGGTGAAGCTTTCTTT	CASSQQPGGEAFF
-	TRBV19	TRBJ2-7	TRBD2	TGTGCCAGTAGTGGCATCCGGACTAGCGTATCCTACGAGCAGTACTTC	CASSGIRTSVSYEQYF
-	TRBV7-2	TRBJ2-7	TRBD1	TGTGCCAGCAGACCACCGACAGGGGGCGCTTTTGTCGAGCAGTACTTC	CASRPPTGGAFVEQYF
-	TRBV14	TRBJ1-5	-	TGTGCCAGCAGCCAAGGTGGCAGGGTGGGGAATCAGCCCCAGCATTTT	CASSQGGRVGNQPQHF
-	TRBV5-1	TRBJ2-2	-	TGCGCCAGCAGCTTGGCGGCGAACACCGGGGAGCTGTTTTTT	CASSLAANTGELFF
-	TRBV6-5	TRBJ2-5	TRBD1	TGTGCCAGCAACCCGGGACAGGGACGTGGGGAGACCCAGTACTTC	CASNPGQGRGETQYF
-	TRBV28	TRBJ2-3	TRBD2	TGTGCCAGCTGGGCTAGCGGGAAGGGGCATGGCACAGATACGCAGTATTTT	CASWASGKGHGTDTQYF